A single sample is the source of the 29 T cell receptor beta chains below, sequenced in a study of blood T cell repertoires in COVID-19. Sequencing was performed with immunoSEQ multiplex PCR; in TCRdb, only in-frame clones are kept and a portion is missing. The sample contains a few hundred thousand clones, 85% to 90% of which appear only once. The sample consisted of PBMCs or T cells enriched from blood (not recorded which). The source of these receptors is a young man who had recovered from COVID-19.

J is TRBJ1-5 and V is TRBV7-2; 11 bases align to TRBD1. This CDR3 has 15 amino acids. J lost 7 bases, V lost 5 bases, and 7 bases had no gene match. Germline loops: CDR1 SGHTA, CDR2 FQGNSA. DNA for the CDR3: TGTGCCAGCAGCCCGGACAGGGGGCCCCTACAGCCCCAGCATTTT. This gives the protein CASSPDRGPLQPQHF.

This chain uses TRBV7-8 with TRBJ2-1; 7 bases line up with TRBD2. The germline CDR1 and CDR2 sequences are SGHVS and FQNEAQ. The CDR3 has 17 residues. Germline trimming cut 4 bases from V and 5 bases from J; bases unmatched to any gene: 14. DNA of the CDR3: TGTGCCAGCAGCTCACCGGCCCGGCGGGAGTCGCACAATGAGCAGTTCTTC. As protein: CASSSPARRESHNEQFF.

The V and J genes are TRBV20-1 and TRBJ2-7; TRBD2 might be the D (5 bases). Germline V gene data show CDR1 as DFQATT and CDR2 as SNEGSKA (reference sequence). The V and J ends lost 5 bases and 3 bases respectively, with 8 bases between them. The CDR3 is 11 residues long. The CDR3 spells CSARTSYEQYF. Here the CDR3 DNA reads TGCAGTGCTCGTACTAGCTACGAGCAGTACTTC.

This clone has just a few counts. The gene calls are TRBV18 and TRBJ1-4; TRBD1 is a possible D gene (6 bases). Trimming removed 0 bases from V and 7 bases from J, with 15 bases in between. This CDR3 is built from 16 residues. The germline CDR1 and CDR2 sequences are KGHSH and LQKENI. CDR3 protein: CASSPPGAANAEKLFF. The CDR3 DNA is TGTGCCAGCTCACCACCGGGGGCTGCGAATGCTGAAAAACTGTTTTTT.

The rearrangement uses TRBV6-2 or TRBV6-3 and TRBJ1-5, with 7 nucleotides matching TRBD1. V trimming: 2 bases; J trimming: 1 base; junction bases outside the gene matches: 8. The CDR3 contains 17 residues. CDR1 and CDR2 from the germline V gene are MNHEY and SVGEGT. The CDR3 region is CASSYGISGGSNQPQHF. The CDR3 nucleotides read TGTGCCAGCAGTTACGGGATATCAGGGGGGAGCAATCAGCCCCAGCATTTT.

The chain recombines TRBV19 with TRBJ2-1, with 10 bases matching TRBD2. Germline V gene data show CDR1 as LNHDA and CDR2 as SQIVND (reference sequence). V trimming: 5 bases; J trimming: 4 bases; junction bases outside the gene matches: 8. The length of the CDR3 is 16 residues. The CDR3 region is CASSWRAGGQYNEQFF. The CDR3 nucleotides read TGTGCCAGTAGTTGGAGAGCGGGGGGGCAATACAATGAGCAGTTCTTC.

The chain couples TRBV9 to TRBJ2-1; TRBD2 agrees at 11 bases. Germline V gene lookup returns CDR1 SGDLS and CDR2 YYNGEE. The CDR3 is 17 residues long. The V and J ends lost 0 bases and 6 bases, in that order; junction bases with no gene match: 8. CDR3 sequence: CASSVDGLTSGTNEQFF. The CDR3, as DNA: TGTGCCAGCAGCGTAGACGGTTTGACTAGCGGGACCAATGAGCAGTTCTTC.

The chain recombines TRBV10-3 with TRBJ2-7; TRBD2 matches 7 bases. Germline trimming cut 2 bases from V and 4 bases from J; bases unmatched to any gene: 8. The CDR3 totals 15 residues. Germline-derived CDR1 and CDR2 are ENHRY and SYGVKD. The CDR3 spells CAISERPSGEYEQYF. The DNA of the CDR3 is TGTGCCATCAGTGAGCGGCCTAGCGGAGAATACGAGCAGTACTTC.

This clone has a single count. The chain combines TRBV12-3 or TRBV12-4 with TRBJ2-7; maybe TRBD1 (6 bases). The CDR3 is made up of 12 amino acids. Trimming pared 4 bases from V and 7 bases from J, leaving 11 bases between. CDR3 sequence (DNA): TGTGCCAGCAGTTCAGGGGTTGGGGAGCAGTACTTC. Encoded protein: CASSSGVGEQYF.

CDR3 residues: CASSSGQGGTEAFF. The CDR3 DNA is TGTGCCAGCAGTTCCGGACAGGGGGGCACTGAAGCTTTCTTT. The chain combines TRBV6-5 with TRBJ1-1; TRBD1 matches 10 bases. The CDR3 extends over 14 amino acids. V trimming: 4 bases; J trimming: 4 bases; junction bases outside the gene matches: 3. In germline, CDR1 is MNHEY, CDR2 SVGAGI.

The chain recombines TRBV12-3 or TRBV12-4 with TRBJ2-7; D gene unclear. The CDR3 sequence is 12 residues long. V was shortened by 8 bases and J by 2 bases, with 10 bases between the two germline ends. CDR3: CASGFTTYEQYF. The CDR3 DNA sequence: TGTGCCAGCGGATTCACTACCTACGAGCAGTACTTC.

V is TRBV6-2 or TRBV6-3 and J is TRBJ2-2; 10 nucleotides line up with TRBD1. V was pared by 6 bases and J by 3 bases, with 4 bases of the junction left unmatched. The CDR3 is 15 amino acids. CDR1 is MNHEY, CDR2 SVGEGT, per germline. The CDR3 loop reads CASSPTGGHTGELFF. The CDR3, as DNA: TGTGCCAGCAGCCCGACAGGGGGCCACACCGGGGAGCTGTTTTTT.

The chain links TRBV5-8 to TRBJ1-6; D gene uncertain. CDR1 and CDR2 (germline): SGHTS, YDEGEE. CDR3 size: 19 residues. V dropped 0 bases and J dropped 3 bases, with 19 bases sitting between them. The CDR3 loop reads CASSLVYRGNERYNSPLHF. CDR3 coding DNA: TGTGCCAGCAGCTTGGTGTATCGAGGGAATGAGCGCTATAATTCACCCCTCCACTTT.

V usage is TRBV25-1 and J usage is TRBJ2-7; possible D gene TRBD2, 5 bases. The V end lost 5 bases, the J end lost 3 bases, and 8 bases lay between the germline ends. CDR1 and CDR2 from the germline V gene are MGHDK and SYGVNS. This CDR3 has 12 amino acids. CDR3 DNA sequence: TGTGCCAGCAGTCTGGACTTCTACGAGCAGTACTTC. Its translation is CASSLDFYEQYF.

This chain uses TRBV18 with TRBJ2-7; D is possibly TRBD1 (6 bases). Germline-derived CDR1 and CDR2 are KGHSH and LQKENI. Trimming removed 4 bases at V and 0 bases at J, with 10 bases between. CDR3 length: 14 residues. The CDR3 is CASSQAGVSYEQYF. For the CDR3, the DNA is TGTGCCAGCTCACAGGCAGGGGTCTCCTACGAGCAGTACTTC.

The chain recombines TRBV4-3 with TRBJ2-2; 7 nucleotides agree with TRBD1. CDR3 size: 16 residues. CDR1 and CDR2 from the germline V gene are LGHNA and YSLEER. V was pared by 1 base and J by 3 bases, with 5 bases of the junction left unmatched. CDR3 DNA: TGCGCCAGCAGCCAAGGTGTGACAGGGCACACCGGGGAGCTGTTTTTT. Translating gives CASSQGVTGHTGELFF.

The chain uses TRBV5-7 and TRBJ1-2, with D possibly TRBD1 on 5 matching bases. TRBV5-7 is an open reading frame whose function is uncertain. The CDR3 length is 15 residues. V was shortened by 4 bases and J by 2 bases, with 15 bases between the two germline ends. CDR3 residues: CASSLRDYTNYGYTF. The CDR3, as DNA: TGTGCCAGCAGCCTCAGGGATTATACAAACTATGGCTACACCTTC.

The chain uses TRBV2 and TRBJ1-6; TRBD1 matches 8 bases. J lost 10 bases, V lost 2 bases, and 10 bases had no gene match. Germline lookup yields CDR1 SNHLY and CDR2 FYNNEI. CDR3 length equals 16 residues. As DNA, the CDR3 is TGTGCCAGCAGTGAACAGGGGGCGCGGTTCGAATCACCCCTCCACTTT. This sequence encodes CASSEQGARFESPLHF.

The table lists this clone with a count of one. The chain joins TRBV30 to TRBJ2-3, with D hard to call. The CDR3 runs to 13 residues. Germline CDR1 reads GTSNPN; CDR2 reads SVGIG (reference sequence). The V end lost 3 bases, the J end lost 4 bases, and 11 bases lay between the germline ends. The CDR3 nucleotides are TGTGCCTGGAGATTAACATCATCAGATACGCAGTATTTT. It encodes CAWRLTSSDTQYF.

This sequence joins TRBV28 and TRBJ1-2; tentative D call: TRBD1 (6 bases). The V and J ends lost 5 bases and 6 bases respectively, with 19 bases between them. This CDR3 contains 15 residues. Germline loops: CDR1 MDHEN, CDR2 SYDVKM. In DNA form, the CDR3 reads TGTGCCAGCAGTCTCTTACGCGGGGGCTTCGATGGCTACACCTTC. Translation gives CASSLLRGGFDGYTF.

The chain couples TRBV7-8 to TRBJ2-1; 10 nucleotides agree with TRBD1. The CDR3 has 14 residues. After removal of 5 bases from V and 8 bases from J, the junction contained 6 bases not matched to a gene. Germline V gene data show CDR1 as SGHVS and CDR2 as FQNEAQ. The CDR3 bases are TGTGCCAGCAGCCCGGAGGACAGGGGGGATGAGCAGTTCTTC. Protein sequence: CASSPEDRGDEQFF.

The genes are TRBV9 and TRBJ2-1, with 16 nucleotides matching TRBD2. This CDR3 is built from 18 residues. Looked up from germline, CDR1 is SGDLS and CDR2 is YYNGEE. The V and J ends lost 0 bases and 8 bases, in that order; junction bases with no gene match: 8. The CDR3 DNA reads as TGTGCCAGCAGCGTAGCGGGACTAGCGGGAGGGCCGTTGGATGAGCAGTTCTTC. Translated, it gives CASSVAGLAGGPLDEQFF. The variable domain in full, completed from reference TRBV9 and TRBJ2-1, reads DSGVTQTPKHLITATGQRVTLRCSPRSGDLSVYWYQQSLDQGLQFLIQYYNGEERAKGNILERFSAQQFPDLHSELNLSSLELGDSALYFCASSVAGLAGGPLDEQFFGPGTRLTVL.

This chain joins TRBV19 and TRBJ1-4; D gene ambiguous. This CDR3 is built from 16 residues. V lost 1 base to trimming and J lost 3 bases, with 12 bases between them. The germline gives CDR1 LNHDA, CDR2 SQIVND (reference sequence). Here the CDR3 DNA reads TGTGCCAGTAGTATAGGATCTTCGCGTGCTAATGAAAAACTGTTTTTT. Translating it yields CASSIGSSRANEKLFF.

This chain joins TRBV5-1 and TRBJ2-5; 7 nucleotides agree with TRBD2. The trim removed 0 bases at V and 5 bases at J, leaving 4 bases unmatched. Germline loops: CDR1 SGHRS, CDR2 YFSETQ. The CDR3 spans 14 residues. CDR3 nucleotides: TGCGCCAGCAGCTTGGTGCAGGGAGGGGAGACCCAGTACTTC. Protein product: CASSLVQGGETQYF.

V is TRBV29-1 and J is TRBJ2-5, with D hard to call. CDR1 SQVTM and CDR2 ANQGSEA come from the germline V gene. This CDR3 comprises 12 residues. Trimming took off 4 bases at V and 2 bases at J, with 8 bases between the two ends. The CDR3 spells CSVGAGQETQYF. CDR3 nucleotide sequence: TGCAGCGTTGGCGCCGGTCAAGAGACCCAGTACTTC.

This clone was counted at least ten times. This CDR3 reads CASSFLDRGLSNSPLHF. The CDR3 DNA reads TGTGCCAGCAGCTTCTTGGACAGGGGGCTTAGTAATTCACCCCTCCACTTT. The chain employs TRBV28 and TRBJ1-6; 11 nucleotides line up with TRBD1. The CDR3 loop spans 17 amino acids. Germline V gene sequence: CDR1 MDHEN, CDR2 SYDVKM. V lost 6 bases, J lost 6 bases, and 10 bases stayed unmatched.

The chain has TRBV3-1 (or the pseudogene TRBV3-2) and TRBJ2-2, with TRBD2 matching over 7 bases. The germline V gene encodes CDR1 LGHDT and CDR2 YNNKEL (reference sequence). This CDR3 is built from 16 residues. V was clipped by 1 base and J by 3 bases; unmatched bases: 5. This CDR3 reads CASSQVRGRDTGELFF. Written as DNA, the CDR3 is TGTGCCAGCAGCCAAGTACGAGGGAGGGACACCGGGGAGCTGTTTTTT.

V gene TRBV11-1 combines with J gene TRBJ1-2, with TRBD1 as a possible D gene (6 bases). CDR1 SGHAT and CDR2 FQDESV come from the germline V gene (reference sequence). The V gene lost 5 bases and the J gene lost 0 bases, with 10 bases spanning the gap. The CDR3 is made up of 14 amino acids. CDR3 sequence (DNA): TGTGCCAGCAGCCAGACAGGATCTAACTATGGCTACACCTTC. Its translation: CASSQTGSNYGYTF.

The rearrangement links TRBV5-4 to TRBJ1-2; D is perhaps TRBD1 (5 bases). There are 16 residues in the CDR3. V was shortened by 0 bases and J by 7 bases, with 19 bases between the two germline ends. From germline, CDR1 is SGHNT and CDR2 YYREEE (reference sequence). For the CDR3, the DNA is TGTGCCAGCAGCTTGGGTCTACAGCAGGGCTTAGGTGGCTACACCTTC. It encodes CASSLGLQQGLGGYTF.